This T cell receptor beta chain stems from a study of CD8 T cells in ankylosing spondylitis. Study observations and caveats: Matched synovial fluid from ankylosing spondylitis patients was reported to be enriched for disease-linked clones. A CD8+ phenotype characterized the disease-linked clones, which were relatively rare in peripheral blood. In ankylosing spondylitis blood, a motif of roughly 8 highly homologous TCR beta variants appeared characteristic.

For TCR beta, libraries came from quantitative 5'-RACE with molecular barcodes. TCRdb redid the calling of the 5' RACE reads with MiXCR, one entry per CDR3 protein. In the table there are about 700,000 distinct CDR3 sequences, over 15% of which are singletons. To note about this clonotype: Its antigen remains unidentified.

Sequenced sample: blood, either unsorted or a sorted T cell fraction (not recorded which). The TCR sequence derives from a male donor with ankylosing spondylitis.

The CDR3 spells CASSLASSEEVDTQYF. CDR3 sequence (DNA): TGTGCCAGCAGCTTAGCGAGTTCGGAGGAGGTAGATACGCAGTATTTT. This rearrangement joins TRBV7-6 to TRBJ2-3; perhaps TRBD2 as D (5 bases). The CDR3 has 16 amino acids. Germline assignment: CDR1 SGHVS and CDR2 FNYEAQ. The V end lost 0 bases, the J end lost 5 bases, and 15 bases lay between the germline ends.